The clone carrying this T cell receptor (beta chain) was observed many times. The antigen is unknown. The data derive from a study of T cells after yellow fever vaccination. Findings of the study overall: Clones that expanded after primary vaccination mostly reappeared after the booster (just over 95% CD4, approximately 89% CD8).

TCRdb passed the 5' RACE reads through MiXCR, listing each CDR3 protein once. The table records around 350,000 distinct CDR3 sequences, more than 5.5% of them present only once. V lost 7 bases and J 10 bases, leaving 18 bases between the germline ends. CDR3 length equals 13 residues. V gene TRBV12-3 or TRBV12-4 combines with J gene TRBJ2-3, with a possible D match to TRBD1 (5 bases). The sequence came from a man aged 25 to 45 who received the YFV17D yellow fever vaccine. The sequencing here drew on PBMCs, taken 5 days after the yellow fever booster vaccination. The CDR3 is CASTKGKTVSQYF. The CDR3 DNA follows: TGTGCCAGCACAAAGGGGAAGACAGTTTCGCAGTATTTT.